What follows are 19 T cell receptor beta chains derived from one specimen sequenced in a study of radiotherapy plus CTLA-4 blockade in lung cancer. Clones were sequenced by immunoSEQ multiplex PCR, and TCRdb holds only the in-frame ones, with some missing. The sample shows about 110,000 clones, about 84% of them seen only once. This material consisted of peripheral blood, taken from a patient treated with radiotherapy plus ipilimumab. The origin of the receptors is a human donor with non-small cell lung cancer that progressed on radiotherapy plus ipilimumab. Some clones in this sample may be carry-over from other donors' samples.

V is TRBV7-9 and J is TRBJ1-1; TRBD1 aligns across 7 bases. With 3 bases clipped from V and 0 bases from J, the junction kept 7 bases outside the gene matches. Germline V gene lookup returns CDR1 SEHNR and CDR2 FQNEAQ (reference sequence). The CDR3 loop spans 16 amino acids. CDR3 sequence: CASSLGNRGMNTEAFF. The CDR3 DNA follows: TGTGCCAGCAGCTTGGGCAACAGGGGAATGAACACTGAAGCTTTCTTT.

J is TRBJ1-1 and V is TRBV11-2; no firm D call. With 7 bases removed from V and 0 bases from J, the gap between germline ends came to 15 bases. From germline, CDR1 is SGHAT and CDR2 FQNNGV. CDR3 length: 15 amino acids. CDR3 sequence: CASTRVGGMNTEAFF. CDR3 nucleotides: TGTGCCAGCACCCGGGTTGGCGGGATGAACACTGAAGCTTTCTTT.

This clone appeared a single time. This CDR3 reads CASSLSGTNSPLHF. The DNA for the CDR3 is TGTGCCAGCAGCCTCTCCGGGACAAATTCACCCCTCCACTTT. The chain uses TRBV7-6 and TRBJ1-6; weak D call: TRBD1 (6 bases). The V gene's germline CDR1 is SGHVS and CDR2 FNYEAQ. This CDR3 has 14 amino acids. V shed 5 bases and J shed 7 bases, with 12 bases lying between them.

A remark on this clone: Other DNA sequences in the sample encode the same CDR3. DNA for the CDR3: TGCGCCAGCAGCTTGGTAGGGGGAAGCCAGCCCCAGCATTTT. This encodes CASSLVGGSQPQHF. The chain combines TRBV5-1 with TRBJ1-5, with D possibly matching TRBD1 (6 bases). The CDR3 extends over 14 amino acids. Germline CDR1 reads SGHRS; CDR2 reads YFSETQ. Trimming cost V 0 bases and J 7 bases, with 11 bases left between them. Using reference TRBV5-1 and TRBJ1-5 for the parts outside the CDR3, the full variable domain is KAGVTQTPRYLIKTRGQQVTLSCSPISGHRSVSWYQQTPGQGLQFLFEYFSETQRNKGNFPGRFSGRQFSNSRSEMNVSTLELGDSALYLCASSLVGGSQPQHFGDGTRLSIL.

The chain recombines TRBV13 with TRBJ2-1; D is possibly TRBD2 (6 bases). The CDR3 is made up of 14 amino acids. Germline V gives CDR1 PRHDT, CDR2 FYEKMQ (reference sequence). V was cut by 3 bases and J by 7 bases, with 13 bases left in between. Here the CDR3 DNA reads TGTGCCAGCAGCTTTTCAGCGGAGGGGAATGAGCAGTTCTTC. Residues: CASSFSAEGNEQFF.

The chain employs TRBV12-5 and TRBJ2-7; 7 bases match TRBD2. CDR1 is LGHNT, CDR2 FRNRAP, per germline. This CDR3 spans 14 amino acids. With V trimmed by 1 base and J by 4 bases, 4 bases remained unmatched. The chain's CDR3 is CASGLDRGGYEQYF. CDR3 sequence (DNA): TGTGCTAGTGGTTTGGACCGCGGGGGATACGAGCAGTACTTC.

This clone showed up just once. The rearrangement uses TRBV9 and TRBJ2-2; the match to TRBD2 covers 8 bases. This CDR3 has 16 residues. The J segment lost 5 bases and the V segment lost 0 bases, leaving 6 bases of the junction unmatched. Germline V gene data show CDR1 as SGDLS and CDR2 as YYNGEE. CDR3 region: CASSVDSGARTGELFF. Here the CDR3 DNA reads TGTGCCAGCAGCGTAGATAGCGGGGCTCGGACCGGGGAGCTGTTTTTT.

The DNA of the CDR3 is TGTGCCAGCAGTCCCCCCGGACTAGCGGGGGGAAATGAGCAGTTCTTC. This codes for CASSPPGLAGGNEQFF. The chain employs TRBV27 and TRBJ2-1, with 14 bases aligning to TRBD2. Per germline, CDR1 MNHEY and CDR2 SMNVEV (reference sequence). The V gene end was trimmed by 5 bases and the J gene end by 7 bases; junction bases not matched to a gene: 7. This CDR3 comprises 16 residues.

V usage is TRBV5-1 and J usage is TRBJ2-5; D is ambiguous. Per germline, CDR1 SGHRS and CDR2 YFSETQ. The CDR3 length is 15 residues. V lost 4 bases, J lost 2 bases, and 15 bases lay in between. CDR3 nucleotide sequence: TGCGCCAGCAGCAGAGAAAGTTCTTCACAAGAGACCCAGTACTTC. This gives the protein CASSRESSSQETQYF.

The V gene is TRBV6-4, the J gene TRBJ2-3; 11 bases line up with TRBD2. The CDR3 has 15 residues. V was clipped by 6 bases and J by 4 bases; unmatched bases: 6. CDR1 and CDR2 (germline): MRHNA, SNTAGT. CDR3 bases: TGTGCCAGCAGAGCCGGGACTAGCGGCGCAGATACGCAGTATTTT. Translation gives CASRAGTSGADTQYF.

The chain has TRBV27 and TRBJ2-3; either TRBD1 or TRBD2 may fit D (5 bases each). CDR1 is MNHEY, CDR2 SMNVEV, per germline (reference sequence). V was clipped by 7 bases and J by 8 bases, with 16 bases between them. The CDR3 is 13 residues long. The CDR3 sequence: CASMFRDRGTQYF. The CDR3 DNA reads TGTGCCAGCATGTTCCGGGACCGAGGTACGCAGTATTTT.

The chain recombines TRBV2 with TRBJ2-5; perhaps TRBD2 as D (6 bases). Trimming removed 6 bases at V and 5 bases at J, with 19 bases between. This CDR3 has 15 amino acids. Per germline, CDR1 SNHLY and CDR2 FYNNEI. CDR3 loop: CASSRPGTAGETQYF. CDR3 bases: TGTGCCAGCAGCCGCCCAGGGACGGCGGGGGAGACCCAGTACTTC.

The CDR3 protein is CASSEDRGPNNEKLFF. The DNA of the CDR3 is TGTGCCAGCAGCGAGGACAGGGGACCAAATAATGAAAAACTGTTTTTT. The genes are TRBV11-3 and TRBJ1-4; TRBD1 matches 9 bases. Germline values: CDR1 SGHNT, CDR2 YENEEA. The CDR3 spans 16 residues. The J segment lost 4 bases and the V segment lost 5 bases, leaving 8 bases of the junction unmatched.

The CDR3 spells CASRDYWTASYEQYF. For the CDR3, the DNA is TGTGCCAGCAGGGATTATTGGACAGCCTCCTACGAGCAGTACTTC. V is TRBV2 and J is TRBJ2-7; D is possibly TRBD1 (6 bases). The CDR3 covers 15 residues. Germline CDR1 and CDR2: SNHLY and FYNNEI. With 6 bases removed from V and 0 bases from J, the gap between germline ends came to 15 bases.

CDR3 in DNA: TGTGCCAGCAGGGATTTAACAGGGGAATCTTCGGCTTTCTTT. It yields the protein CASRDLTGESSAFF. The chain has TRBV9 and TRBJ1-1, with 7 bases fitting TRBD1. The V gene end was trimmed by 5 bases and the J gene end by 11 bases; junction bases not matched to a gene: 15. The CDR3 extends over 14 amino acids. Per germline, CDR1 SGDLS and CDR2 YYNGEE.

V is TRBV7-9 and J is TRBJ2-3; TRBD2 matches at 9 bases. The CDR3 length is 16 residues. Per germline, CDR1 SEHNR and CDR2 FQNEAQ (reference sequence). With 2 bases clipped from V and 2 bases from J, the junction kept 5 bases outside the gene matches. Written as DNA, the CDR3 is TGTGCCAGCAGCTTATCTGCGGGGGGGTACACAGATACGCAGTATTTT. Encoded protein: CASSLSAGGYTDTQYF.

This chain links TRBV15 with TRBJ1-1; D uncertain. The CDR3 sequence is 14 residues long. Between the trimmed V and J ends, which lost 0 bases and 4 bases, there was a span of 9 bases. The V gene's germline CDR1 is LNHNV and CDR2 YYDKDF (reference sequence). CDR3 nucleotide sequence: TGTGCCACCAGCAGAGATAGGGTGAGCACTGAAGCTTTCTTT. Protein: CATSRDRVSTEAFF.

The genes are TRBV18 and TRBJ1-4, with a weak D call TRBD1 (5 bases). V lost 6 bases and J lost 6, with 17 bases in between. Per the germline V gene, CDR1 is KGHSH and CDR2 is LQKENI. The CDR3 spans 15 residues. This CDR3 reads CASSPSEGRDEKLFF. CDR3 nucleotide sequence: TGTGCCAGCTCCCCTTCCGAGGGGAGGGATGAAAAACTGTTTTTT.

This chain joins TRBV6-5 and TRBJ2-7; D perhaps matches TRBD1 (6 bases). Germline assignment: CDR1 MNHEY and CDR2 SVGAGI. Trimming took 5 bases from V and 5 from J, leaving 16 bases between them. The CDR3 runs to 14 residues. The CDR3 nucleotides are TGTGCCAGCAGTAAGACAGGTGCCCTGAACGAGCAGTACTTC. Translating gives CASSKTGALNEQYF.